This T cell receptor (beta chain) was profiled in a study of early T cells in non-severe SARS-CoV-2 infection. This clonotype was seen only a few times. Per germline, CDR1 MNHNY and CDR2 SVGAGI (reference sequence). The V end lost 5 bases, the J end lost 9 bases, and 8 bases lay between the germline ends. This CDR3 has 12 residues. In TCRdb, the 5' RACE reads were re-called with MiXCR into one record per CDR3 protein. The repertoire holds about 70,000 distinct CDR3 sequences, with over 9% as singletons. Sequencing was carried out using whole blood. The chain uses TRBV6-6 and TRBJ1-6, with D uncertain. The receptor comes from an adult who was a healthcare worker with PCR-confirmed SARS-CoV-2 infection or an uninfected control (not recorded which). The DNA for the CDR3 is TGTGCCAGCAGTACCCCCGGTTCACCCCTCCACTTT. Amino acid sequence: CASSTPGSPLHF.